Sequencing of this T cell receptor beta chain was carried out in a study of T cell responses to AZD1222 COVID-19 vaccine. J lost 3 bases, V lost 5 bases, and 8 bases had no gene match. Germline V CDR1 and CDR2: SGHRS, YFSETQ. There are 14 residues in the CDR3. Study findings and constraints: An increase in Spike-specific TCR breadth and depth was observed after two AZD1222 doses. Targets within unmutated variant regions were reportedly found for nearly half of spike-specific TCRs. Along spike, vaccine-associated CD4 TCRs were found throughout, with dominance at 160-218 and 743-854.

Sequencing used immunoSEQ multiplex PCR; TCRdb keeps in-frame clones, though not all of them. The sample includes roughly 120,000 clones, 92% of them seen just once. This clone was seen just once. The target antigen is unknown. This clonotype was obtained from an adult who received the AZD1222 COVID-19 vaccine. The rearrangement uses TRBV5-1 and TRBJ2-7, with 7 positions matching TRBD2. The sequenced sample was peripheral blood, obtained 28 days after the second AZD1222 dose. CDR3 residues: CASSSRLAFYEQYF. The CDR3 coding sequence is TGCGCCAGCAGTTCCCGACTAGCATTCTACGAGCAGTACTTC.